Below, one T cell receptor beta chain is given with its context. The data were obtained in a study of CD8 T cells in Susac syndrome. The germline CDR1 and CDR2 sequences are MNHNY and SVGAGI (reference sequence). V lost 2 bases, J lost 7 bases, and 5 bases stayed unmatched. This CDR3 contains 14 residues. RNA amounts of about 0.5 to 1 ug underwent reverse transcription with random hexamers. MiXCR was run by TCRdb on the immunoSEQ multiplex PCR reads, yielding one entry per CDR3 protein. This sample yields approximately 190,000 distinct CDR3 sequences, of which 93% are seen a single time; approximately 0.1% belongs to the top ten.

This receptor was obtained from a human donor in good health. The sample taken for sequencing was CD4+ T cells from PBMCs. The rearrangement uses TRBV6-6 and TRBJ1-5; TRBD1 matches 7 bases. CDR3 in DNA: TGTGCCAGCAGTTACAGGGGGCGAGAGCAGCCCCAGCATTTT. This translates into CASSYRGREQPQHF.